Each of the 17 T cell receptor beta chains below was sequenced from the same sample in a study of response to subunit inactivated influenza vaccine. A single record per CDR3 protein comes from TCRdb applying MiXCR to the RT-PCR reads. The sample has roughly 780,000 distinct CDR3 sequences; approximately 17% are singletons. The specimen was PBMCs from blood, collected more than 4 days after vaccination. The receptors were sampled from a man between 50 and 59 years old who received an inactivated influenza vaccine.

V usage is TRBV6-7 and J usage is TRBJ1-1; D remains unclear. TRBV6-7 is an ORF, with its function uncertain. The CDR3 has 13 residues. With 8 bases removed from V and 0 bases from J, the gap between germline ends came to 10 bases. The chain's CDR3 is CASDGRLNTEAFF. The CDR3 DNA is TGTGCCAGCGACGGACGGTTGAACACTGAAGCTTTCTTT.

Ten or more counts support this clonotype. The chain couples TRBV5-1 to TRBJ1-2; 7 bases line up with TRBD1. Trimming took 4 bases from V and 3 from J; bases not matched to a gene: 6. The CDR3 totals 14 residues. Looked up from germline, CDR1 is SGHRS and CDR2 is YFSETQ. The CDR3 DNA reads as TGCGCCAGCAGCGGCGGGACAGCCTACTATGGCTACACCTTC. Translating gives CASSGGTAYYGYTF.

The J gene is TRBJ2-7, the V gene TRBV9, with TRBD1 as a possible D gene (6 bases). CDR1 is SGDLS, CDR2 YYNGEE, per germline. This CDR3 is 13 amino acids long. V shed 3 bases and J shed 7 bases, with 14 bases lying between them. In DNA form, the CDR3 reads TGTGCCAGCAGCGAATCGGGACAACAGGAGCAGTACTTC. It translates to CASSESGQQEQYF.

Ten or more counts support this clonotype. This chain links TRBV29-1 with TRBJ2-7; TRBD1 aligns across 7 bases. J was trimmed by 3 bases and V by 1 base; bases with no gene match: 0. Germline V gene lookup returns CDR1 SQVTM and CDR2 ANQGSEA. CDR3 size: 12 residues. In DNA, the CDR3 is TGCAGCGTTGAAGGGACAGGCTACGAGCAGTACTTC. Residues: CSVEGTGYEQYF.

V usage is TRBV4-1 and J usage is TRBJ2-1; tentatively, D is TRBD2 (7 bases). This CDR3 is 16 amino acids long. In germline, CDR1 is MGHRA, CDR2 YSYEKL. Trimming shortened V by 0 bases and J by 5 bases, and 14 bases separated the two germline ends. The CDR3 nucleotides read TGCGCCAGCAGCCAAGAACGGGGGGCGAGCGACAATGAGCAGTTCTTC. It encodes CASSQERGASDNEQFF.

In its sample, this clonotype was seen a few times. This chain connects TRBV5-1 to TRBJ2-4, with D possibly TRBD1 on 5 matching bases. Looked up from germline, CDR1 is SGHRS and CDR2 is YFSETQ. CDR3 length: 12 residues. The ends were cut back, 0 bases at V and 12 bases at J, with 10 bases in the middle. CDR3 residues: CASSLGGADQYF. The CDR3 nucleotides are TGCGCCAGCAGCTTGGGTGGGGCCGATCAGTACTTC. Full variable domain (outside the CDR3, taken from reference TRBV5-1 and TRBJ2-4): KAGVTQTPRYLIKTRGQQVTLSCSPISGHRSVSWYQQTPGQGLQFLFEYFSETQRNKGNFPGRFSGRQFSNSRSEMNVSTLELGDSALYLCASSLGGADQYFGAGTRLSVL.

The V call is TRBV9, the J call TRBJ1-2; D unclear. This CDR3 is built from 14 residues. Germline values: CDR1 SGDLS, CDR2 YYNGEE. V lost 0 bases and J 6 bases, leaving 12 bases between the germline ends. This CDR3 is CASSVGVGFDGYTF. In DNA, the CDR3 is TGTGCCAGCAGCGTAGGGGTGGGGTTTGATGGCTACACCTTC. The full variable domain, rest sourced from reference TRBV9 and TRBJ1-2, is DSGVTQTPKHLITATGQRVTLRCSPRSGDLSVYWYQQSLDQGLQFLIQYYNGEERAKGNILERFSAQQFPDLHSELNLSSLELGDSALYFCASSVGVGFDGYTFGSGTRLTVV.

V gene TRBV21-1 combines with J gene TRBJ1-4; TRBD1, the table's D call, was not compared with the DNA. TRBV21-1 is tagged as a pseudogene. This CDR3 is built from 18 residues. CDR3 DNA sequence: TGTGCCAGCAGCAATTGGGGGACGATGCCTGCAACTAATGAAAAACTGTTTTTT. It is translated as CASSNWGTMPATNEKLFF.

This clonotype was observed a handful of times. This chain connects TRBV5-1 to TRBJ2-2; D is possibly TRBD2 (6 bases). The CDR3 consists of 15 residues. CDR1 is SGHRS, CDR2 YFSETQ, per germline. The V end lost 2 bases, the J end lost 6 bases, and 14 bases lay between the germline ends. CDR3 amino acids: CASSFGGRLAGELFF. Here the CDR3 DNA reads TGCGCCAGCAGCTTCGGGGGTAGACTAGCCGGGGAGCTGTTTTTT.

A few counts support this clonotype. The V and J genes are TRBV6-5 and TRBJ2-5; weak D call: TRBD2 (6 bases). The V end lost 0 bases, the J end lost 2 bases, and 13 bases lay between the germline ends. The germline V gene has CDR1 MNHEY and CDR2 SVGAGI. The CDR3 spans 16 residues. The CDR3 region is CASSYSGRTSQETQYF. The CDR3 DNA reads TGTGCCAGCAGTTACTCGGGGAGGACGTCTCAAGAGACCCAGTACTTC.

This clonotype was seen repeatedly, ten times or more. The CDR3 sequence is CASSLLAGDYNEQFF. CDR3 sequence (DNA): TGTGCCAGCAGCTTATTAGCGGGAGATTACAATGAGCAGTTCTTC. This chain joins TRBV5-6 and TRBJ2-1; TRBD2 matches 9 bases. The CDR3 is made up of 15 amino acids. Germline CDR1 is SGHDT and CDR2 is YYEEEE. V trimming: 2 bases; J trimming: 4 bases; junction bases outside the gene matches: 4.

The chain uses TRBV7-2 and TRBJ1-1; D gene uncertain. Looked up from germline, CDR1 is SGHTA and CDR2 is FQGNSA. The CDR3 length is 14 residues. Trimming left V 5 bases short and J 1 base short, with 11 bases between. CDR3 sequence: CASSVSRWNTEAFF. As DNA, the CDR3 is TGTGCCAGCAGCGTCAGTCGCTGGAACACTGAAGCTTTCTTT.

This sequence joins TRBV7-9 and TRBJ2-5; D tentatively fits TRBD1 or TRBD2 (5 bases each). The germline V and J ends were trimmed by 6 bases and 4 bases, with 12 bases remaining between them. CDR1 and CDR2 from the germline V gene are SEHNR and FQNEAQ (reference sequence). The CDR3 length is 13 residues. As DNA, the CDR3 is TGTGCCAGCAGAACGGCCGGGGCAGAGACCCAGTACTTC. It is translated as CASRTAGAETQYF.

The chain is built from TRBV4-2 and TRBJ2-7; D may be TRBD1 (6 bases). The length of the CDR3 is 15 residues. The V end was cut by 1 base, the J end by 2 bases, with 12 bases between. Germline V gene data show CDR1 as LGHNA and CDR2 as YNFKEQ. CDR3 sequence reads: CASSQAGQRAYEQYF. The CDR3 DNA follows: TGTGCCAGCAGCCAAGCGGGACAAAGAGCCTACGAGCAGTACTTC.

This clonotype was counted a few times. The chain combines TRBV6-5 with TRBJ2-3; D call uncertain. Per the germline V gene, CDR1 is MNHEY and CDR2 is SVGAGI. Trimming stripped 2 bases from V and 6 bases from J, with 3 bases between. CDR3 length: 11 amino acids. CDR3 sequence (DNA): TGTGCCAGCAGTTACAGGGATACGCAGTATTTT. Translating it yields CASSYRDTQYF.

The rearrangement joins TRBV20-1 to TRBJ2-5; D not resolved. CDR3 length: 13 amino acids. The ends were cut back, 3 bases at V and 5 bases at J, with 13 bases in the middle. Germline V gene data show CDR1 as DFQATT and CDR2 as SNEGSKA (reference sequence). The CDR3 DNA sequence: TGCAGTGCTAGTGTGGGTGTGGGGGAGACCCAGTACTTC. Its translation: CSASVGVGETQYF.

The chain employs TRBV3-1 and TRBJ2-2, with 10 bases fitting TRBD2. J gave up 4 bases and V 4 bases, and 6 bases lay outside the gene matches. The germline gives CDR1 LGHDT, CDR2 YNNKEL (reference sequence). The CDR3 is 16 amino acids. The CDR3 here is CASSRTSGATTGELFF. CDR3 DNA: TGTGCCAGCAGCCGCACTAGCGGGGCTACCACCGGGGAGCTGTTTTTT. Together with reference TRBV3-1 and TRBJ2-2, the CDR3 gives the full variable domain: DTAVSQTPKYLVTQMGNDKSIKCEQNLGHDTMYWYKQDSKKFLKIMFSYNNKELIINETVPNRFSPKSPDKAHLNLHINSLELGDSAVYFCASSRTSGATTGELFFGEGSRLTVL.